This T cell receptor beta chain was profiled in a study of technical replicates of blood from several donors. In this sample, this clone turned up once. The CDR3 runs 14 residues. CDR1 is SGHTA and CDR2 is FQGNSA in the germline V gene. V lost 4 bases and J lost 3; bases outside the gene matches: 6. Data came from immunoSEQ multiplex PCR; TCRdb stores just in-frame clones and leaves some out. The sample yields around 72,000 clones, about nine tenths seen once. The receptor was isolated from a human donor in good health. Some clones in this sample may be carry-over from other donors' samples. The sample taken for sequencing was T cells isolated from PBMCs. The chain employs TRBV7-2 and TRBJ2-7; 7 bases are a match to TRBD1. The CDR3 is CASSYRTGDYEQYF. The CDR3 DNA is TGTGCCAGCAGCTACCGGACAGGCGACTACGAGCAGTACTTC.